The rows below give T cell receptor beta chains drawn from one sample of a study of T-cell memory formation after mild COVID-19. TCRdb independently ran MiXCR on the 5' RACE reads; one entry per CDR3 protein. This sample has more than 150,000 distinct CDR3 sequences; less than 20% occur once, and the top ten carry approximately 4%. The sequenced sample consisted of PBMCs or a T cell subset sorted from them (not recorded which). These receptors came from a man between 18 and 29 years old who had mild COVID-19 (a few samples of this study predate the infection). Cell type and time point are not known. Each CDR3 is given with its conserved first and last residue. D genes are given only for firm matches. Clone size is given for some rows only: seen once, a few or many times, or a class if the clone is expanded.

CDR3,DNA,size,D,V,length,J
CASSLRLGRADTQYF,TGTGCCAGCAGCTTACGACTCGGAAGGGCAGATACGCAGTATTTT,.,.,TRBV5-6,15,TRBJ2-3
CASSYPQQRLNTQYF,TGTGCCAGCAGCTATCCGCAGCAAAGGTTGAATACGCAGTATTTT,.,.,TRBV5-6,15,TRBJ2-3
CASSLRVERDTQYF,TGTGCCAGCAGCTTGCGGGTTGAACGAGATACGCAGTATTTT,once,.,TRBV5-4,14,TRBJ2-3
CASSQEGAGGEQFF,TGTGCCAGCAGCCAAGAGGGGGCTGGCGGTGAGCAGTTCTTC,few,.,TRBV3-1,14,TRBJ2-1
CASSEGTGSEAFF,TGTGCCAGCAGCGAAGGGACAGGAAGTGAAGCTTTCTTT,.,TRBD1,TRBV7-9,13,TRBJ1-1
CASSPGQGNQPQHF,TGCGCCAGCAGTCCCGGACAGGGCAATCAGCCCCAGCATTTT,many,TRBD1,TRBV5-1,14,TRBJ1-5
CSARQVHEAFF,TGCAGTGCTAGACAGGTCCATGAAGCTTTCTTT,.,.,TRBV20-1,11,TRBJ1-1
CASSWVGRGHNEQFF,TGTGCCAGTAGTTGGGTTGGGAGAGGGCACAATGAGCAGTTCTTC,few,.,TRBV19,15,TRBJ2-1
CASSLVSGDTDTQYF,TGCGCCAGCAGCTTGGTTAGCGGGGACACAGATACGCAGTATTTT,.,TRBD2,TRBV5-1,15,TRBJ2-3
CASSQGRGGDTDTQYF,TGTGCCAGCAGCCAAGGAAGAGGAGGGGACACAGATACGCAGTATTTT,few,.,TRBV4-2,16,TRBJ2-3
CATSRVFGDTQYF,TGTGCCACCAGCAGAGTTTTCGGAGATACGCAGTATTTT,.,.,TRBV15,13,TRBJ2-3
CASIQGGGTEAFF,TGTGCCAGCATTCAAGGGGGCGGAACTGAAGCTTTCTTT,.,TRBD1,TRBV6-5,13,TRBJ1-1
CASSTTGREQYF,TGTGCCAGCAGCACAACGGGAAGAGAGCAGTACTTC,.,.,TRBV7-9,12,TRBJ2-7
CASTSPTSGKYNEQFF,TGTGCCAGCACCTCCCCCACGTCGGGGAAGTACAATGAGCAGTTCTTC,.,.,TRBV6-2/TRBV6-3,16,TRBJ2-1
CAISDPPAGGNTIYF,TGTGCCATCAGTGACCCCCCGGCAGGTGGGAACACCATATATTTT,few,.,TRBV10-3,15,TRBJ1-3
CASSKSSRANQPQHF,TGTGCCAGCAGCAAAAGTAGTAGAGCGAATCAGCCCCAGCATTTT,.,.,TRBV21-1,15,TRBJ1-5
CSGQPQHF,TGTTCCGGCCAGCCCCAGCATTTT,.,.,TRBV5-6,8,TRBJ1-5
CASSLAGLAGGEDTQYF,TGTGCCAGCAGCTTAGCCGGCCTAGCGGGGGGCGAGGATACGCAGTATTTT,.,TRBD2,TRBV7-2,17,TRBJ2-3
CASSVPGQRSTDTQYF,TGTGCCAGCAGCGTACCGGGACAGCGAAGCACAGATACGCAGTATTTT,few,TRBD1,TRBV5-4,16,TRBJ2-3
CASSQGRTASSTDTQYF,TGTGCCAGCAGCCAAGGGAGGACAGCCTCTAGCACAGATACGCAGTATTTT,few,.,TRBV4-2,17,TRBJ2-3
CASSLSGAGHQPQHF,TGTGCCAGCAGCTTATCCGGGGCCGGGCATCAGCCCCAGCATTTT,.,.,TRBV5-6,15,TRBJ1-5
CASSAYQPQHF,TGTGCCAGCAGTGCCTATCAGCCCCAGCATTTT,many,.,TRBV6-1,11,TRBJ1-5
CASSLDSWANEQYF,TGCGCCAGCAGCCTGGATTCCTGGGCTAACGAGCAGTACTTC,.,.,TRBV4-3,14,TRBJ2-7
CASTLEGLLEYTEAFF,TGTGCCAGCACCCTAGAGGGGTTACTGGAATATACTGAAGCTTTCTTT,many,.,TRBV12-3/TRBV12-4,16,TRBJ1-1
CASSPRDARWTEAFF,TGTGCCAGCAGCCCCCGCGACGCCCGATGGACTGAAGCTTTCTTT,.,.,TRBV5-6,15,TRBJ1-1
CASSPQGGRSYNSPLHF,TGTGCCAGCAGCCCGCAGGGTGGGCGGAGCTATAATTCACCCCTCCACTTT,few,.,TRBV7-2,17,TRBJ1-6
CASSLGLNNSPLHF,TGTGCCAGCAGCTTGGGCCTAAATAATTCACCCCTCCACTTT,few,.,TRBV5-6,14,TRBJ1-6
CASSLAGAFQETQYF,TGTGCCAGCAGCTTAGCGGGGGCCTTCCAAGAGACCCAGTACTTC,.,.,TRBV7-2,15,TRBJ2-5
CASSLDPSYNEQFF,TGCGCCAGCAGCTTGGATCCCTCCTACAATGAGCAGTTCTTC,.,.,TRBV5-1,14,TRBJ2-1
CASSLVTGEQETQYF,TGTGCCAGCAGCTTGGTCACAGGGGAACAAGAGACCCAGTACTTC,.,TRBD1,TRBV11-3,15,TRBJ2-5
CASSLVRDYSPLHF,TGTGCCAGCAGCTTAGTCAGGGATTACTCACCCCTCCACTTT,.,.,TRBV11-2,14,TRBJ1-6
CASSLDLGADTQYF,TGTGCCAGCAGCTTAGATCTGGGAGCAGATACGCAGTATTTT,.,.,TRBV11-2,14,TRBJ2-3
CAWRTSGGNEQFF,TGTGCCTGGCGGACTAGCGGGGGGAATGAGCAGTTCTTC,.,TRBD2,TRBV30,13,TRBJ2-1
CASSAETRGAEAFF,TGTGCCAGCAGTGCCGAAACCAGGGGAGCTGAAGCTTTCTTT,.,.,TRBV25-1,14,TRBJ1-1
CASSDSITGVTEAFF,TGTGCCAGCAGCGACTCTATAACAGGGGTAACTGAAGCTTTCTTT,few,TRBD1,TRBV28,15,TRBJ1-1
CSAFATGRDGYTF,TGCAGTGCTTTTGCGACAGGGAGGGATGGCTACACCTTC,.,TRBD1,TRBV20-1,13,TRBJ1-2
CASSRLGASEANVLTF,TGTGCCAGCAGCCGCCTTGGGGCCTCTGAGGCCAACGTCCTGACTTTC,few,.,TRBV11-2,16,TRBJ2-6
CASGILGRDATNEKLFF,TGTGCCAGCGGAATCCTTGGCAGGGATGCAACTAATGAAAAACTGTTTTTT,few,.,TRBV21-1,17,TRBJ1-4
CASSLTVSRGAGELFF,TGTGCCAGCAGCTTAACGGTGTCCAGGGGGGCCGGGGAGCTGTTTTTT,.,.,TRBV7-3,16,TRBJ2-2
CASSEDGRYGYTF,TGCGCCAGCAGCGAGGACGGACGCTATGGCTACACCTTC,few,.,TRBV5-1,13,TRBJ1-2
CASRRQGDGNQPQHF,TGTGCCAGCAGGCGACAGGGGGATGGCAATCAGCCCCAGCATTTT,.,TRBD1,TRBV12-3/TRBV12-4,15,TRBJ1-5